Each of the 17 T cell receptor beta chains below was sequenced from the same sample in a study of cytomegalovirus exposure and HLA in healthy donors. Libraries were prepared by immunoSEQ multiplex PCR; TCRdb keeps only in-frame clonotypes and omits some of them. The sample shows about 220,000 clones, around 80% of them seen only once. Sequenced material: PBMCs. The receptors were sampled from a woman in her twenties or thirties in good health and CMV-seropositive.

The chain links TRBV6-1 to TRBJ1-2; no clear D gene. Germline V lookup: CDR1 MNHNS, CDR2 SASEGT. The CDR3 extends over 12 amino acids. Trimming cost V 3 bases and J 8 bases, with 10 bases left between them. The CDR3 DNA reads TGTGCCAGCAGTGAGTGGACGTACGGCTACACCTTC. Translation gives CASSEWTYGYTF.

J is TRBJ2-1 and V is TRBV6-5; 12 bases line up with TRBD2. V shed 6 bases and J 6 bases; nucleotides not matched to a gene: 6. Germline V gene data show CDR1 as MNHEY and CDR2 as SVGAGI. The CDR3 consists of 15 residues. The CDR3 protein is CASRRLAGVFNEQFF. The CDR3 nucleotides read TGTGCCAGCAGACGACTAGCGGGAGTTTTCAATGAGCAGTTCTTC.

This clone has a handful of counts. The CDR3 DNA reads TGTGCCAGCAGCTTAGTCCCAGAGACCTACGAGCAGTACTTC. Its translation is CASSLVPETYEQYF. V gene TRBV7-8 combines with J gene TRBJ2-7; no clear D. CDR3 length: 14 residues. V was shortened by 1 base and J by 2 bases, with 9 bases between the two germline ends. Germline V gene lookup returns CDR1 SGHVS and CDR2 FQNEAQ.

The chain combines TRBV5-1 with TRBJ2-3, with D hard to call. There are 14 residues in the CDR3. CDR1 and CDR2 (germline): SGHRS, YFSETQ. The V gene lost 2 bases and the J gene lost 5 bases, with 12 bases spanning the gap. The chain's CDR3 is CASSFRVRGDTQYF. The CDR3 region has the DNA TGCGCCAGCAGCTTCCGGGTACGAGGAGATACGCAGTATTTT.

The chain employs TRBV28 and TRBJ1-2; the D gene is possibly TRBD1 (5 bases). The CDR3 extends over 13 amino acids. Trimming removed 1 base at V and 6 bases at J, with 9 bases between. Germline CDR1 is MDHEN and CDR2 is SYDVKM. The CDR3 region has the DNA TGTGCCAGCAGTTTATCGGGGGGAGATGGCTACACCTTC. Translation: CASSLSGGDGYTF.

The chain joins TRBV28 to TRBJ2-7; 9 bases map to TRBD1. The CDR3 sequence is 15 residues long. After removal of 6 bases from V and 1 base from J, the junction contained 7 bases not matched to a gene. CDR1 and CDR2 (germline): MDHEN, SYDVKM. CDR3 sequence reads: CASRRLTGGSYEQYF. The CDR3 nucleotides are TGTGCCAGCAGGCGATTGACAGGGGGGTCCTACGAGCAGTACTTC.

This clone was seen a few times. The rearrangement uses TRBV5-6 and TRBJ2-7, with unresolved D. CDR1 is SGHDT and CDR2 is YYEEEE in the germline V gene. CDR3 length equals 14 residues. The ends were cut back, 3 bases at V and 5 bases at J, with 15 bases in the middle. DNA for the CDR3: TGTGCCAGCAGCTCCGGATACGGACCGGACGAGCAGTACTTC. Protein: CASSSGYGPDEQYF.

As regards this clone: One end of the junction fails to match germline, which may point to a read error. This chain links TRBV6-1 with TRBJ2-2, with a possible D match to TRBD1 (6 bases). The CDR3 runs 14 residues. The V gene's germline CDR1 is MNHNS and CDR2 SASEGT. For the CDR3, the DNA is TGTGCCAGCAGGAGACAGGAGAACGCCGGGGAGCTGTTTTTT. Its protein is CASRRQENAGELFF.

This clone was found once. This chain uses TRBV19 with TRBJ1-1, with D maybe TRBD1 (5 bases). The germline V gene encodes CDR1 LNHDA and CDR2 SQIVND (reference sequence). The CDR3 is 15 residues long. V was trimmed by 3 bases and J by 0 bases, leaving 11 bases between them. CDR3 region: CASSIGAVVNTEAFF. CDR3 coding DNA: TGTGCCAGTAGTATTGGGGCAGTGGTGAACACTGAAGCTTTCTTT.

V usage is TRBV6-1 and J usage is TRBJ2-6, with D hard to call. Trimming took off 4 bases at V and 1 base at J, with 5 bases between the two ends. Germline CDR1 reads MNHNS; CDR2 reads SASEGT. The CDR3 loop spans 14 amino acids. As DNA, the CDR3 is TGTGCCAGCAGTGCGCCGTCTGGGGCCAACGTCCTGACTTTC. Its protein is CASSAPSGANVLTF.

Here the CDR3 reads CASRRGVAGVGETQYF. CDR3 bases: TGTGCCAGCAGGAGAGGAGTAGCGGGAGTAGGAGAGACCCAGTACTTC. This rearrangement joins TRBV2 to TRBJ2-5, with 9 positions matching TRBD2. Germline lookup yields CDR1 SNHLY and CDR2 FYNNEI. V was pared by 6 bases and J by 4 bases, with 12 bases of the junction left unmatched. The CDR3 contains 16 residues.

The CDR3 DNA is TGTGCCAGTAGTAGATTGACAGTTCCCCACTACGAGCAGTACTTC. Translation gives CASSRLTVPHYEQYF. The chain joins TRBV19 to TRBJ2-7, with TRBD1 as a possible D gene (5 bases). Germline V lookup: CDR1 LNHDA, CDR2 SQIVND (reference sequence). This CDR3 is 15 amino acids long. The V end lost 4 bases, the J end lost 3 bases, and 16 bases lay between the germline ends.

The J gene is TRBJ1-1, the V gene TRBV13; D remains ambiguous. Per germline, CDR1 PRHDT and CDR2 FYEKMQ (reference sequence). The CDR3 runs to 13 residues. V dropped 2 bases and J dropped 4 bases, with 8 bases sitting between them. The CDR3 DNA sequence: TGTGCCAGCAGCTTACTGCAGATCACTGAAGCTTTCTTT. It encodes CASSLLQITEAFF.

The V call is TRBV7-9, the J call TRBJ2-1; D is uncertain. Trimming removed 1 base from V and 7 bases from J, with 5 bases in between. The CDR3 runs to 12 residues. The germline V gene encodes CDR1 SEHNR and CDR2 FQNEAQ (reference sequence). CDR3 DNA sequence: TGTGCCAGCAGCTTAGTCTGGAATGAGCAGTTCTTC. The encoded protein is CASSLVWNEQFF. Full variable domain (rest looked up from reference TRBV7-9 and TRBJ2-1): DTGVSQNPRHKITKRGQNVTFRCDPISEHNRLYWYRQTLGQGPEFLTYFQNEAQLEKSRLLSDRFSAERPKGSFSTLEIQRTEQGDSAMYLCASSLVWNEQFFGPGTRLTVL.

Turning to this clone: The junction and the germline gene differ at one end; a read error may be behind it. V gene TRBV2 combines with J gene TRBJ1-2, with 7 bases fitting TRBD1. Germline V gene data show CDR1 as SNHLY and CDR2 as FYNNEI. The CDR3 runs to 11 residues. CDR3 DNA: TGTGCCAGCAGTGAGGGACAGCTCCTCGACTTC. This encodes CASSEGQLLDF.

The CDR3 loop reads CASTIGLGSEAFF. CDR3 in DNA: TGTGCCAGCACCATAGGACTCGGGTCTGAAGCTTTCTTT. V gene TRBV11-2 combines with J gene TRBJ1-1; D remains unclear. Per the germline V gene, CDR1 is SGHAT and CDR2 is FQNNGV. The CDR3 contains 13 residues. Trimming left V 7 bases short and J 6 bases short, with 15 bases between.

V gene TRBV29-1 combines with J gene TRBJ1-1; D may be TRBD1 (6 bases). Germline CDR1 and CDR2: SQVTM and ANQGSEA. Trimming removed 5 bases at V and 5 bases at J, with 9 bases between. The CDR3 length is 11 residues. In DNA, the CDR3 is TGCAGCGTTTATAGGGGGACTGAAGCTTTCTTT. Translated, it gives CSVYRGTEAFF.